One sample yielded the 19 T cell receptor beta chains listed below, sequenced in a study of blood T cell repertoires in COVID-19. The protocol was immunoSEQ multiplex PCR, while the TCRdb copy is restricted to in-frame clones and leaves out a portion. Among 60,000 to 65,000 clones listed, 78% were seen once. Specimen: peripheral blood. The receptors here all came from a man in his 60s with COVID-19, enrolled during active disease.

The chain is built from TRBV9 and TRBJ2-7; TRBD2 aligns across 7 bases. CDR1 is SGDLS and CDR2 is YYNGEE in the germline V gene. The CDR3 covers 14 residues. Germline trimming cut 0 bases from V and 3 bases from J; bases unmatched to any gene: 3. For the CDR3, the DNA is TGTGCCAGCAGCGTAGACGCGGGAGACTACGAGCAGTACTTC. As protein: CASSVDAGDYEQYF.

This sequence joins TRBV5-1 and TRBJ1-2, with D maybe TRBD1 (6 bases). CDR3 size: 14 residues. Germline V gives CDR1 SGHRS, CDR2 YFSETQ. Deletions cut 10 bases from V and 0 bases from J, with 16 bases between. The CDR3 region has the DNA TGCGCCCGTGCCCCCGGGACACCTAACTATGGCTACACCTTC. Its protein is CARAPGTPNYGYTF.

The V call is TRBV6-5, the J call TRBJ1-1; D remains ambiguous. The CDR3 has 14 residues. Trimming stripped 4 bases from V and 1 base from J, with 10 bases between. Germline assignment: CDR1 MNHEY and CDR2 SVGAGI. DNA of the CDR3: TGTGCCAGCAGTTTCTCTCGCGGGAACACTGAAGCTTTCTTT. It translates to CASSFSRGNTEAFF.

CDR3 loop: CASSSRAETQYF. The CDR3 DNA sequence: TGTGCCAGTAGTTCCAGGGCGGAGACCCAGTACTTC. This chain uses TRBV19 with TRBJ2-5, with D perhaps TRBD1 (5 bases). The CDR3 sequence is 12 residues long. Trimming shortened V by 5 bases and J by 5 bases, and 9 bases separated the two germline ends. Germline CDR1 and CDR2: LNHDA and SQIVND (reference sequence).

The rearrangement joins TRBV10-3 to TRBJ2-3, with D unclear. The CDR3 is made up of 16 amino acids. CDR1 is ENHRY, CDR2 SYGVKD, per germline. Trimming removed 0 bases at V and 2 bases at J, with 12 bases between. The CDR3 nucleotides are TGTGCCATCAGTGAGTCCCGACTGACGATCACAGATACGCAGTATTTT. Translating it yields CAISESRLTITDTQYF.

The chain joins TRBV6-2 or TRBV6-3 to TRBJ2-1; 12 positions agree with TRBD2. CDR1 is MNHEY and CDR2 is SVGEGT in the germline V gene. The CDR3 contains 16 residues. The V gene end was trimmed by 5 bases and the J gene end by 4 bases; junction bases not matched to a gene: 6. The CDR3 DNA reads TGTGCCAGCAGTCGACTAGCGGGGGCAGGATACAATGAGCAGTTCTTC. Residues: CASSRLAGAGYNEQFF.

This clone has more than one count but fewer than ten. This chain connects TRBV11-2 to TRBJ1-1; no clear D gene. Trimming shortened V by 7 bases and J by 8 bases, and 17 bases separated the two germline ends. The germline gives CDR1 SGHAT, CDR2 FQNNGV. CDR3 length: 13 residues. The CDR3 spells CASTIPRSREAFF. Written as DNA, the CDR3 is TGTGCCAGCACCATTCCCCGGTCGAGGGAAGCTTTCTTT.

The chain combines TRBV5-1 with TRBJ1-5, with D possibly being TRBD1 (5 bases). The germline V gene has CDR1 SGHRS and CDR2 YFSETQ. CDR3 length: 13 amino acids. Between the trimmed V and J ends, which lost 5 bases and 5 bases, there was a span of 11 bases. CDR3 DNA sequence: TGCGCCAGCAGAGGGGCATCAGATCAGCCCCAGCATTTT. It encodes CASRGASDQPQHF.

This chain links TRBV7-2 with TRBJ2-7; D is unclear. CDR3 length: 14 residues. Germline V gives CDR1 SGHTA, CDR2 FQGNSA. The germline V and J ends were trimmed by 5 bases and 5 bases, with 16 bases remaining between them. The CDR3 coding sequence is TGTGCCAGCAGCCCCTCTTATAGCCGAAACGAGCAGTACTTC. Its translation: CASSPSYSRNEQYF.

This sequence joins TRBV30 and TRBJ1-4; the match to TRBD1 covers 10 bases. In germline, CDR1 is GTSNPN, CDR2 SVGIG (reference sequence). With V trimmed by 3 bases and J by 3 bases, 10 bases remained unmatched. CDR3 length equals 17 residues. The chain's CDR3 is CAWSGGTGDASNEKLFF. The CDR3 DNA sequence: TGTGCCTGGAGCGGAGGGACAGGGGATGCGTCTAATGAAAAACTGTTTTTT.

The CDR3 DNA reads TGCGCCAGCAGCCCCGGACTAGCGGGATGGGAGACCCAGTACTTC. It specifies CASSPGLAGWETQYF. The chain has TRBV5-1 and TRBJ2-5, with 12 bases lining up with TRBD2. The trim removed 4 bases at V and 5 bases at J, leaving 6 bases unmatched. The CDR3 is 15 amino acids. The V gene's germline CDR1 is SGHRS and CDR2 YFSETQ.

The CDR3 DNA follows: TGTGCCAGCAGCTCGGGGACATGGGATGAGCAGTTCTTC. This codes for CASSSGTWDEQFF. This rearrangement joins TRBV5-5 to TRBJ2-1; TRBD1 might be the D (6 bases). From germline, CDR1 is SGHKS and CDR2 YYEKEE (reference sequence). The V end lost 3 bases, the J end lost 8 bases, and 12 bases lay between the germline ends. CDR3 length: 13 residues. Variable domain in full (rest from reference TRBV5-5 and TRBJ2-1): DAGVTQSPTHLIKTRGQQVTLRCSPISGHKSVSWYQQVLGQGPQFIFQYYEKEERGRGNFPDRFSARQFPNYSSELNVNALLLGDSALYLCASSSGTWDEQFFGPGTRLTVL.

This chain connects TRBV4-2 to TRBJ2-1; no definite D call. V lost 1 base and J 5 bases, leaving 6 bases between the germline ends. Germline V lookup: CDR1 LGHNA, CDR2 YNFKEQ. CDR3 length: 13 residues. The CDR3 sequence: CASSQVTHNEQFF. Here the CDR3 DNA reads TGTGCCAGCAGCCAAGTGACTCACAATGAGCAGTTCTTC.

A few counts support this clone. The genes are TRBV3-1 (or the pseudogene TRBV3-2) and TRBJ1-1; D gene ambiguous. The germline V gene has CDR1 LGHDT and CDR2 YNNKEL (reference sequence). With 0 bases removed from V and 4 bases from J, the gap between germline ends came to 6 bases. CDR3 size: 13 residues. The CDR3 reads CASSQDGITEAFF. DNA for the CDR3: TGTGCCAGCAGCCAAGACGGGATCACTGAAGCTTTCTTT.

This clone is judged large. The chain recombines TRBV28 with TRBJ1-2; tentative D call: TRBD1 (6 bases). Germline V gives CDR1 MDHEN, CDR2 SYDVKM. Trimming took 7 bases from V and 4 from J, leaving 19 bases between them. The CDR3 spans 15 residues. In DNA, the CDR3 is TGTGCCAGCACCACCTTGCAGGGGCGGCTCTATGGCTACACCTTC. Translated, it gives CASTTLQGRLYGYTF.

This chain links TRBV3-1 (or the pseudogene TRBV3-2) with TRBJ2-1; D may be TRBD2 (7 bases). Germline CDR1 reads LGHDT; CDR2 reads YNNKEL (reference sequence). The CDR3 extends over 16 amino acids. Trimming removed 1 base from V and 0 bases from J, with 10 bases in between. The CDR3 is CASSQGRGASYNEQFF. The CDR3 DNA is TGTGCCAGCAGCCAAGGCCGGGGGGCCTCCTACAATGAGCAGTTCTTC.

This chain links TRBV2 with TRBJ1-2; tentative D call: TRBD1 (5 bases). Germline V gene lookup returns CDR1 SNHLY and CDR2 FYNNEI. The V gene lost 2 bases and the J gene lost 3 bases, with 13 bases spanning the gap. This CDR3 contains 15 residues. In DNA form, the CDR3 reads TGTGCCAGCAGTGAATGGGAGGGGAGGTACTATGGCTACACCTTC. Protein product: CASSEWEGRYYGYTF.

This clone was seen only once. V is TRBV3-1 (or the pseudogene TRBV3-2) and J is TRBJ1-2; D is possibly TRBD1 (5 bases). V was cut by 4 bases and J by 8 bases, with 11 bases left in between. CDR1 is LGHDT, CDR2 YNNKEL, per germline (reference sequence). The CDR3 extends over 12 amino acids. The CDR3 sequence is CASSRDSWGYTF. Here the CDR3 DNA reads TGTGCCAGCAGCCGCGACAGTTGGGGCTACACCTTC.

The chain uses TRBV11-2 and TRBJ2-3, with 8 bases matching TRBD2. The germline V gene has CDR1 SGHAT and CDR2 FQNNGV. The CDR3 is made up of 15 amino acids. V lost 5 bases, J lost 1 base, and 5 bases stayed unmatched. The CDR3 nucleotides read TGTGCCAGCAGCCCCCACGGGGGGGGCACAGATACGCAGTATTTT. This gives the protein CASSPHGGGTDTQYF.